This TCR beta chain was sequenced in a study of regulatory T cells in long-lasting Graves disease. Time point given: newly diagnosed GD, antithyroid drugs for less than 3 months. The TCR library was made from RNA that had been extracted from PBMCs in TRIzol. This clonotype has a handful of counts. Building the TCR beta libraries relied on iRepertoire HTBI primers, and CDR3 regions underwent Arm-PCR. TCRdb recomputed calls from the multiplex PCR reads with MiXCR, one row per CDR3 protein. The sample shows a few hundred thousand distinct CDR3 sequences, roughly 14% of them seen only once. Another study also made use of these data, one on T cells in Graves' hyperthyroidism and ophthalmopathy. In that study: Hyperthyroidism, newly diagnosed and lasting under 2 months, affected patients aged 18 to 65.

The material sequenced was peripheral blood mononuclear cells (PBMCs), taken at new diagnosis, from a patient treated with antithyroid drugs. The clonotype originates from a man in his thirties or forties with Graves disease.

This chain's CDR3 is CSTWTGIEGELFF. The CDR3 DNA sequence: TGCAGCACCTGGACAGGGATCGAAGGGGAGCTGTTTTTT. The chain is built from TRBV29-1 and TRBJ2-2, with 8 bases that match TRBD1. CDR3 length: 13 amino acids. Trimming cost V 8 bases and J 8 bases; bases outside gene matches: 10. Germline V gene data show CDR1 as SQVTM and CDR2 as ANQGSEA.